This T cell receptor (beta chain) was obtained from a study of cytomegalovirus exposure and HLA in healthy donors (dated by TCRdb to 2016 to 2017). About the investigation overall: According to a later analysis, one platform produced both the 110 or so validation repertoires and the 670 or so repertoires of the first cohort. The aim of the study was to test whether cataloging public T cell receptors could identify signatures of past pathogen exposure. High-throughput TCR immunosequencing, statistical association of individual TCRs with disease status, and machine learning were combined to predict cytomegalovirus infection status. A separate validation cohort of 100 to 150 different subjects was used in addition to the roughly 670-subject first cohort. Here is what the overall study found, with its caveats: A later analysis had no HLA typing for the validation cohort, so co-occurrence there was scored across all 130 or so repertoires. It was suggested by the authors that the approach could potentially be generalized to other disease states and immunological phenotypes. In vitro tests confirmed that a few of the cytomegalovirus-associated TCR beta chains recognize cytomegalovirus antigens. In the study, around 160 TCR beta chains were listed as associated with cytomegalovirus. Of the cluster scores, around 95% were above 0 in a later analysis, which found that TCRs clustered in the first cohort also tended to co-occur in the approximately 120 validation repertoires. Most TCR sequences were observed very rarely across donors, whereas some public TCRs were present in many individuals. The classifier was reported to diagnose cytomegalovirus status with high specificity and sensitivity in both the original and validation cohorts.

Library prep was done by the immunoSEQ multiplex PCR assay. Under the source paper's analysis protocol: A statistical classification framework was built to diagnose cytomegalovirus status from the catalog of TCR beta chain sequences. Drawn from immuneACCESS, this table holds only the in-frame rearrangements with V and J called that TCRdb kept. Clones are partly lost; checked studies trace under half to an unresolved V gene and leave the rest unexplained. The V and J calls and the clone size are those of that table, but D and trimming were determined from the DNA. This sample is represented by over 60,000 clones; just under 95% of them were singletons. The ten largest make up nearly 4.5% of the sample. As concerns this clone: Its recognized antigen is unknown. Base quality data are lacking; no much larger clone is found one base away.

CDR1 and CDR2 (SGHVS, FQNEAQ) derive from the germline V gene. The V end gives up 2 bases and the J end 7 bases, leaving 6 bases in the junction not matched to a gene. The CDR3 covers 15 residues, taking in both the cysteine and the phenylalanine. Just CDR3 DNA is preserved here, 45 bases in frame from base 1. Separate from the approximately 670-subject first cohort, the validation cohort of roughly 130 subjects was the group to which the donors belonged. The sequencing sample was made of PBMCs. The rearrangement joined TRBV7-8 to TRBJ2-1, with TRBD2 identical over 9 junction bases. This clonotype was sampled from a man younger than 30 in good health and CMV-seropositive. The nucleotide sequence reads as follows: TGTGCCAGCAGCTTATATAGCGGGAGTCGTAATGAGCAGTTCTTC. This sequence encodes CASSLYSGSRNEQFF.